The 2 T cell receptor beta chains listed next were all sequenced from one sample in a study of beta chain features in type 1 diabetes. Points from the study as a whole: Within each of all four CD4+ subsets, Type 1 diabetes patients had TCRB CDR3s that were moderately but significantly shorter.

Reverse transcription of all isolated RNA meant that expressed TCRB transcripts were sequenced. TCRdb's table, derived via immunoSEQ multiplex PCR, lists solely in-frame clones and lacks some. Here the sample spans about 300,000 clones, roughly 13% being singletons. Antigens for these TCRs are unknown. Sequencing was done on a sample of naive CD4+ T cells from blood. The receptors derive from a woman under 30 with type 1 diabetes.

This clone has a handful of counts. V is TRBV28 and J is TRBJ2-7; possible D gene TRBD2, 6 bases. CDR3 length: 14 amino acids. The germline V and J ends were trimmed by 5 bases and 0 bases, with 11 bases remaining between them. From germline, CDR1 is MDHEN and CDR2 SYDVKM. CDR3 sequence reads: CASSGRESSYEQYV. CDR3 sequence (DNA): TGTGCCAGCAGTGGCCGGGAGAGCTCCTACGAGCAGTACGTC.

This clone was counted only a few times. The chain joins TRBV5-1 to TRBJ2-7, with 7 bases that match TRBD1. CDR1 is SGHRS, CDR2 YFSETQ, per germline. This CDR3 is 14 amino acids long. The trim removed 4 bases at V and 1 base at J, leaving 5 bases unmatched. CDR3 region: CASSRDSGSYEQYF. As DNA, the CDR3 is TGCGCCAGCAGCCGGGACAGTGGTTCCTACGAGCAGTACTTC. The whole variable domain, remainder taken from reference TRBV5-1 and TRBJ2-7, is KAGVTQTPRYLIKTRGQQVTLSCSPISGHRSVSWYQQTPGQGLQFLFEYFSETQRNKGNFPGRFSGRQFSNSRSEMNVSTLELGDSALYLCASSRDSGSYEQYFGPGTRLTVT.